The present entry profiles one TCR beta chain with its context. Distinct nucleotide sequences in the sample also encode this CDR3. This record belongs to a study of shared clonotypes between healthy human individuals. Assay: immunoSEQ multiplex PCR; the TCRdb copy retains only in-frame clones and omits some. This table has 2 million to 2.5 million clones, approximately 96% appearing once. CDR1 is GTSNPN, CDR2 SVGIG, per germline (reference sequence). With 3 bases clipped from V and 0 bases from J, the junction kept 6 bases outside the gene matches. This CDR3 region has 16 residues. The clonotype comes from a man between 18 and 29 years old in good health. This chain connects TRBV30 to TRBJ2-4; 9 bases map to TRBD1. Sequencing was performed on naive CD4+ T cells sorted from blood. Indicated subset: CD45RA+ positively selected. CDR3 sequence: CAWRDRGYLAKNIQYF. The CDR3 DNA is TGTGCCTGGAGGGACAGGGGATATCTAGCCAAAAACATTCAGTACTTC.